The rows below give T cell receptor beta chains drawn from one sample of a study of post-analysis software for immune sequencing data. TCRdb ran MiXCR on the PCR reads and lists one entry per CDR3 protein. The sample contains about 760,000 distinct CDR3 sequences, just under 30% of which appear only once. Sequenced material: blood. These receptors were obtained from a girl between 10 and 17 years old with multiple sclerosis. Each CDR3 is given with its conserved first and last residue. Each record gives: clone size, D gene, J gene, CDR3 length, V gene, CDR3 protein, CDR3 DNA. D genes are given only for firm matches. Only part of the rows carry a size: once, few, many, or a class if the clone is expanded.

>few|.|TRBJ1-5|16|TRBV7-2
CASSRGGAPYNQPQHF
TGTGCCAGCAGCCGAGGAGGGGCCCCCTACAATCAGCCCCAGCATTTT
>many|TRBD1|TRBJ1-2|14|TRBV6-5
CASRRDRVNGGYTF
TGTGCCAGCAGACGGGACAGGGTCAACGGGGGCTACACCTTC
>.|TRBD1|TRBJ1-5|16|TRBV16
CASSQFRGQSNQPQHF
TGTGCCAGCAGCCAATTCAGGGGACAGAGCAATCAGCCCCAGCATTTT
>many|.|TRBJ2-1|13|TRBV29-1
CSVLRSGVWEQFF
TGCAGCGTCCTTCGATCAGGGGTCTGGGAGCAGTTCTTC
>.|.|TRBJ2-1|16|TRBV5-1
CASSTTSTRGYNEQFF
TGCGCCAGCAGCACGACTAGTACGAGGGGTTACAATGAGCAGTTCTTC
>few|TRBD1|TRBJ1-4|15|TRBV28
CASSAPGQAPEKLFF
TGTGCCAGCAGTGCCCCGGGACAGGCCCCTGAAAAACTGTTTTTT
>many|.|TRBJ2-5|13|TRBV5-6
CASSPEDSWTQYF
TGTGCCAGCAGCCCCGAGGACTCCTGGACCCAGTACTTC
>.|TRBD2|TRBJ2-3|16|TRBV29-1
CSVEERAGEGADTQYF
TGCAGCGTCGAAGAGCGGGCGGGAGAGGGCGCAGATACGCAGTATTTT
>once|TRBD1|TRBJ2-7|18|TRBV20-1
CSARPQGQGMVFSYEQYF
TGCAGTGCTAGGCCCCAGGGACAGGGAATGGTCTTTTCCTACGAGCAGTACTTC
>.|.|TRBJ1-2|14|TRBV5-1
CASSLDRASYGYTF
TGCGCCAGCAGCTTGGACAGGGCCAGCTATGGCTACACCTTC
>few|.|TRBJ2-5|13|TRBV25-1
CASTALDGETQYF
TGTGCCAGCACCGCATTGGACGGGGAGACCCAGTACTTC
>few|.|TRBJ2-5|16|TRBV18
CASSPRTSGAQETQYF
TGTGCCAGCTCACCAAGAACCTCGGGGGCACAAGAGACCCAGTACTTC
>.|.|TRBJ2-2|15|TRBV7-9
CASSLWPKNTGELFF
TGTGCCAGCAGCTTATGGCCAAAGAACACCGGGGAGCTGTTTTTT
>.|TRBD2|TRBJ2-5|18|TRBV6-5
CASSYSGGASVAQETQYF
TGTGCCAGCAGTTACTCGGGAGGGGCTAGCGTCGCTCAAGAGACCCAGTACTTC
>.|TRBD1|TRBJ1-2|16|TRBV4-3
CASSQGRGLIGYGYTF
TGCGCCAGCAGCCAAGGCAGGGGGCTTATTGGGTATGGCTACACCTTC
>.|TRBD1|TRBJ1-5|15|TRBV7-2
CASSFQTGGNQPQHF
TGTGCCAGCAGTTTCCAGACAGGGGGCAATCAGCCCCAGCATTTT
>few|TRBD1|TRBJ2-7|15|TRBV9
CASSLGQGKPYEQYF
TGTGCCAGCAGCTTGGGACAGGGGAAACCCTACGAGCAGTACTTC
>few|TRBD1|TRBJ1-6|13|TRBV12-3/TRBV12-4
CASSGTGNSPLHF
TGTGCCAGTTCCGGGACAGGGAATTCACCCCTCCACTTT
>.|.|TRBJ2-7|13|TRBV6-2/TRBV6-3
CASRWMGTGEQYF
TGTGCCAGCAGATGGATGGGTACCGGCGAGCAGTACTTC
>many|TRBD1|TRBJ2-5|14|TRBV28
CASSFGQGRETQYF
TGTGCCAGCAGTTTTGGACAGGGGCGAGAGACCCAGTACTTC
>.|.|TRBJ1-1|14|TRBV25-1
CASSDAGRGDGAFF
TGTGCCAGCAGTGACGCTGGCCGAGGGGACGGAGCTTTCTTT
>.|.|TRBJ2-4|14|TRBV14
CASSLTRQSKEQYF
TGTGCCAGCAGCCTCACGAGACAATCAAAGGAGCAGTACTTC
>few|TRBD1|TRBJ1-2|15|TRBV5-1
CASTAAGTGTIGYTF
TGCGCCAGCACCGCGGCCGGGACAGGGACGATTGGCTACACCTTC
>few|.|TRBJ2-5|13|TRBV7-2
CASSLVMDKFKYF
TGTGCCAGCAGCTTAGTTATGGACAAATTTAAGTACTTC
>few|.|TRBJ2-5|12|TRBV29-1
CSVSWGRETQYF
TGCAGCGTTTCATGGGGAAGAGAGACCCAGTACTTC
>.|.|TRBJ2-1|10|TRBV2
CASSGAGQFF
TGTGCCAGCAGTGGTGCGGGGCAGTTCTTC
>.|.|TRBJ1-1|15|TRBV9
CASSVGGPLNTEAFF
TGTGCCAGCAGCGTAGGGGGACCGCTGAACACTGAAGCTTTCTTT